The clone carrying this T cell receptor beta chain was detected only a few times. The record originates from a study of PD-L1 blockade in urothelial cancer. Study details: Most of the 29 patients were men who had bladder-origin urothelial cancer. At 3 weeks after treatment start (second dose) and again at 6 weeks, blood was analyzed. A median of roughly 150,000 T cells was found in the blood samples.

The table came from immunoSEQ multiplex PCR; TCRdb's copy has only in-frame clones and leaves some out. Of roughly 16,000 clones listed, about 89% are singletons. Time point in this sample: pretreatment peripheral blood. Each patient contributed between 1 and 8 total time points of blood mononuclear cells, pretreatment and during treatment. V trimming: 4 bases; J trimming: 4 bases; junction bases outside the gene matches: 10. Germline V gene lookup returns CDR1 SGHVS and CDR2 FQNEAQ. The CDR3 extends over 16 amino acids. The clonotype comes from a man aged 70 or older with urothelial cancer. The V gene is TRBV7-8, the J gene TRBJ1-3, with TRBD1 matching over 7 bases. The source was PBMCs, collected around atezolizumab (anti-PD-L1) treatment. The CDR3 loop is CASSSYRGLGGNTIYF. CDR3 bases: TGTGCCAGCAGCTCTTACAGGGGACTGGGGGGAAACACCATATATTTT. Filled out from reference TRBV7-8 and TRBJ1-3, the complete variable domain reads GAGVSQSPRYKVAKRGQDVALRCDPISGHVSLFWYQQALGQGPEFLTYFQNEAQLDKSGLPSDRFFAERPEGSVSTLKIQRTQQEDSAVYLCASSSYRGLGGNTIYFGEGSWLTVV.